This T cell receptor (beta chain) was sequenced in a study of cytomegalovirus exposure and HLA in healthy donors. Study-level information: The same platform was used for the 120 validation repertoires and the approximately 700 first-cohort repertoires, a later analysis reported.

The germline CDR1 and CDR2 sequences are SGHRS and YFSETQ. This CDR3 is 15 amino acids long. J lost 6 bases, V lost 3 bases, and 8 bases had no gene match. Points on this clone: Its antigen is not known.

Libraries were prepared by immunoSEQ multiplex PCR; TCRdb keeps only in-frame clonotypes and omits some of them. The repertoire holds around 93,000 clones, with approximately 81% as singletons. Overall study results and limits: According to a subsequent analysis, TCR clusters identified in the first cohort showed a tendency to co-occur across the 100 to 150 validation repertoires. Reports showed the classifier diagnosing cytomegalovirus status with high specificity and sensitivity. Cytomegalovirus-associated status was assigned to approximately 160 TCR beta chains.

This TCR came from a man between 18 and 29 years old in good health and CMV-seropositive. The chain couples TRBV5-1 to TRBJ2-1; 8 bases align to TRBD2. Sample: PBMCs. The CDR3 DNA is TGCGCCAGCAGCTGGTCCCCGGGAGGGGGCAATGAGCAGTTCTTC. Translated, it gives CASSWSPGGGNEQFF.